The 31 T cell receptor beta chains listed next were all sequenced from one sample in a study of CD8 T cells in ankylosing spondylitis. Study-level findings and limits: What seemed typical of ankylosing spondylitis blood was a TCR beta motif built from 7 or 8 highly homologous variants.

No cognate antigen is known for these TCRs. One entry per CDR3 protein results from TCRdb running MiXCR on the 5' RACE reads. This sample yields 450,000 to 550,000 distinct CDR3 sequences, of which about 5.4% are seen a single time; 3% to 4% belongs to the top ten. Sequencing was carried out using blood, either unsorted or a sorted T cell fraction (not recorded which). The receptor set was obtained from a male donor with ankylosing spondylitis.

Ten or more counts support this clonotype. V and J are TRBV20-1 and TRBJ2-1, with 12 bases aligning to TRBD2. Per germline, CDR1 DFQATT and CDR2 SNEGSKA (reference sequence). With 5 bases clipped from V and 7 bases from J, the junction kept 6 bases outside the gene matches. The CDR3 is 14 residues long. The chain's CDR3 is CSAPSGRAGNEQFF. Written as DNA, the CDR3 is TGCAGTGCTCCTAGCGGGAGGGCAGGGAATGAGCAGTTCTTC.

This clonotype was counted ten times or more. CDR3 residues: CASSFSLRTVRFGANVLTF. The CDR3 region has the DNA TGTGCCAGCAGTTTTTCATTGCGGACCGTTCGGTTTGGGGCCAACGTCCTGACTTTC. The chain employs TRBV6-2 or TRBV6-3 and TRBJ2-6; D gene unclear. V lost 4 bases and J lost 3, with 22 bases in between. The CDR3 contains 19 residues. Germline CDR1 MNHEY, CDR2 SVGEGT.

This clonotype was recorded at least ten times. This rearrangement joins TRBV4-3 to TRBJ1-6; D unresolved. This CDR3 spans 13 amino acids. Germline CDR1 and CDR2: LGHNA and YSLEER. V was clipped by 8 bases and J by 9 bases, with 14 bases between them. DNA for the CDR3: TGCGCCAGCCAGTGGGAGCGGGGTTCACCCCTCCACTTT. Translated, it gives CASQWERGSPLHF.

There are many counts of this clonotype. This chain joins TRBV7-2 and TRBJ2-7, with TRBD2 as a possible D gene (6 bases). With 5 bases removed from V and 0 bases from J, the gap between germline ends came to 23 bases. Looked up from germline, CDR1 is SGHTA and CDR2 is FQGNSA. The CDR3 extends over 18 amino acids. The DNA of the CDR3 is TGTGCCAGCAGCGTATCAGCCGGGACTGGCATTTTCTCCTACGAGCAGTACTTC. This gives the protein CASSVSAGTGIFSYEQYF.

This clonotype was observed a handful of times. The rearrangement joins TRBV30 to TRBJ1-2; D gene unclear. V lost 3 bases to trimming and J lost 8 bases, with 10 bases between them. Germline assignment: CDR1 GTSNPN and CDR2 SVGIG (reference sequence). This CDR3 contains 11 residues. This chain's CDR3 is CAWRAPGGYTF. DNA for the CDR3: TGTGCCTGGAGAGCCCCCGGGGGCTACACCTTC.

This clonotype was seen repeatedly, ten times or more. The chain uses TRBV4-3 and TRBJ2-3; D unresolved. V was shortened by 0 bases and J by 2 bases, with 12 bases between the two germline ends. This CDR3 has 16 residues. Per the germline V gene, CDR1 is LGHNA and CDR2 is YSLEER. The CDR3 here is CASSQEGIPSTDTQYF. The CDR3 DNA reads as TGCGCCAGCAGCCAAGAGGGTATTCCCTCCACAGATACGCAGTATTTT.

As to this clonotype: Being one base from a much bigger clone, this may be a read error. This chain joins TRBV20-1 and TRBJ1-1; a possible D gene is TRBD1 (6 bases). The CDR3 loop spans 11 amino acids. Trimming cost V 3 bases and J 10 bases, with 12 bases left between them. Germline V gives CDR1 DFQATT, CDR2 SNEGSKA (reference sequence). The CDR3 region is CSASQGRGAFF. The CDR3 DNA is TGCAGTGCTAGCCAGGGGCGTGGAGCTTTCTTT.

This clonotype appeared many times. J is TRBJ2-1 and V is TRBV28; TRBD1 matches 10 bases. Germline values: CDR1 MDHEN, CDR2 SYDVKM. This CDR3 has 15 amino acids. With 6 bases clipped from V and 4 bases from J, the junction kept 6 bases outside the gene matches. The CDR3: CASRAGQGTYNEQFF. CDR3 in DNA: TGTGCCAGCAGAGCGGGACAGGGGACTTACAATGAGCAGTTCTTC.

This clonotype has a count of ten or more. This chain joins TRBV4-3 and TRBJ2-2; the D gene is possibly TRBD1 (5 bases). V was trimmed by 1 base and J by 5 bases, leaving 11 bases between them. Germline V gives CDR1 LGHNA, CDR2 YSLEER. The CDR3 is 15 amino acids. Here the CDR3 DNA reads TGCGCCAGCAGCCAAGTAGGAAAGGGGACCGGGGAGCTGTTTTTT. Amino acids: CASSQVGKGTGELFF.

This clonotype was detected only a few times. CDR3 region: CASSQDAYTPYEQYF. Written as DNA, the CDR3 is TGTGCCAGCAGCCAAGATGCGTACACCCCATACGAGCAGTACTTC. The rearrangement links TRBV14 to TRBJ2-7; D gene ambiguous. The CDR3 length is 15 residues. V shed 0 bases and J shed 4 bases, with 13 bases lying between them. Germline V gene sequence: CDR1 SGHDN, CDR2 FVKESK. The complete variable domain, with remaining parts taken from reference TRBV14 and TRBJ2-7, reads EAGVTQFPSHSVIEKGQTVTLRCDPISGHDNLYWYRRVMGKEIKFLLHFVKESKQDESGMPNNRFLAERTGGTYSTLKVQPAELEDSGVYFCASSQDAYTPYEQYFGPGTRLTVT.

This clonotype was recorded many times. The chain employs TRBV20-1 and TRBJ2-4; TRBD1 is a possible D gene (6 bases). The CDR3 sequence is 17 residues long. Per germline, CDR1 DFQATT and CDR2 SNEGSKA (reference sequence). CDR3 DNA sequence: TGCAGCGTCAGACATTCAGGGGCTTGGCTAGCCAAAAACATTCAGTACTTC. Translation: CSVRHSGAWLAKNIQYF.

There are many counts of this clonotype. The chain couples TRBV5-1 to TRBJ2-5, with unresolved D. V lost 4 bases to trimming and J lost 5 bases, with 18 bases between them. CDR1 is SGHRS, CDR2 YFSETQ, per germline. CDR3 length: 15 amino acids. In nucleotides, the CDR3 is TGCGCCAGCAGCCCCCAAGTGTTGGGTGTCGAGACCCAGTACTTC. Protein: CASSPQVLGVETQYF.

Many counts were recorded for this clonotype. This chain joins TRBV25-1 and TRBJ2-5, with D possibly being TRBD1 (6 bases). The CDR3 runs to 13 residues. Germline assignment: CDR1 MGHDK and CDR2 SYGVNS. V was cut by 9 bases and J by 3 bases, with 14 bases left in between. The CDR3 coding sequence is TGTGCCAGGGTACAGGGATCAGAAGAGACCCAGTACTTC. This gives the protein CARVQGSEETQYF.

This clonotype was detected ten times or more. CDR3 sequence: CASSQDRGGYNEQFF. The CDR3 DNA is TGTGCCAGCAGCCAAGACAGGGGGGGCTACAATGAGCAGTTCTTC. This chain connects TRBV7-2 to TRBJ2-1; 9 nucleotides line up with TRBD1. V gave up 5 bases and J gave up 3 bases; unmatched junction bases: 5. The CDR3 is made up of 15 amino acids. Looked up from germline, CDR1 is SGHTA and CDR2 is FQGNSA.

This clonotype was seen repeatedly, ten times or more. The CDR3 DNA follows: TGCAGTGCTACCTCTCCGGGCAGGCAAGACACTGAAGCTTTCTTT. Protein product: CSATSPGRQDTEAFF. This chain connects TRBV20-1 to TRBJ1-1; D is unresolved. Germline-derived CDR1 and CDR2 are DFQATT and SNEGSKA (reference sequence). The CDR3 is 15 amino acids. Trimming pared 4 bases from V and 3 bases from J, leaving 18 bases between.

This clonotype was found a few times. The V and J genes are TRBV30 and TRBJ1-6; D gene uncertain. V dropped 4 bases and J dropped 7 bases, with 11 bases sitting between them. CDR1 is GTSNPN, CDR2 SVGIG, per germline (reference sequence). This CDR3 is 13 amino acids long. This CDR3 reads CAWNLGPNSPLHF. CDR3 bases: TGTGCCTGGAATCTCGGGCCCAATTCACCCCTCCACTTT.

The chain recombines TRBV5-1 with TRBJ2-5; D is unresolved. The CDR3 covers 14 residues. Germline V gives CDR1 SGHRS, CDR2 YFSETQ. With 1 base removed from V and 5 bases from J, the gap between germline ends came to 12 bases. The CDR3 loop is CASSLYRTTETQYF. DNA of the CDR3: TGCGCCAGCAGCTTGTATCGGACCACGGAGACCCAGTACTTC. The full variable domain, rest sourced from reference TRBV5-1 and TRBJ2-5, is KAGVTQTPRYLIKTRGQQVTLSCSPISGHRSVSWYQQTPGQGLQFLFEYFSETQRNKGNFPGRFSGRQFSNSRSEMNVSTLELGDSALYLCASSLYRTTETQYFGPGTRLLVL.

This clonotype has a count of ten or more. The chain joins TRBV5-1 to TRBJ1-3; D unresolved. Germline CDR1 reads SGHRS; CDR2 reads YFSETQ. The CDR3 loop spans 14 amino acids. Trimming took off 4 bases at V and 1 base at J, with 9 bases between the two ends. As DNA, the CDR3 is TGCGCCAGCAGCCGTGATGGGTCTGGAAACACCATATATTTT. It translates to CASSRDGSGNTIYF. The variable domain in full, completed from reference TRBV5-1 and TRBJ1-3, reads KAGVTQTPRYLIKTRGQQVTLSCSPISGHRSVSWYQQTPGQGLQFLFEYFSETQRNKGNFPGRFSGRQFSNSRSEMNVSTLELGDSALYLCASSRDGSGNTIYFGEGSWLTVV.

This clonotype came up many times. The J gene is TRBJ1-4, the V gene TRBV27; D unresolved. V lost 3 bases, J lost 7 bases, and 6 bases lay in between. CDR1 MNHEY and CDR2 SMNVEV come from the germline V gene (reference sequence). The CDR3 runs 12 residues. The CDR3 loop reads CASSFEGEKLFF. DNA of the CDR3: TGTGCCAGCAGTTTTGAGGGTGAAAAACTGTTTTTT. The variable domain in full, completed from reference TRBV27 and TRBJ1-4, reads EAQVTQNPRYLITVTGKKLTVTCSQNMNHEYMSWYRQDPGLGLRQIYYSMNVEVTDKGDVPEGYKVSRKEKRNFPLILESPSPNQTSLYFCASSFEGEKLFFGSGTQLSVL.

This clonotype was seen ten or more times. The chain recombines TRBV6-2 or TRBV6-3 with TRBJ2-1, with 9 bases fitting TRBD1. CDR3 length: 16 residues. Trimming removed 1 base from V and 5 bases from J; junction bases left unmatched: 6. The germline V gene has CDR1 MNHEY and CDR2 SVGEGT. The CDR3 sequence: CASSYFWTGADNEQFF. As DNA, the CDR3 is TGTGCCAGCAGTTACTTTTGGACAGGGGCGGACAATGAGCAGTTCTTC.

There are many counts of this clonotype. The gene calls are TRBV20-1 and TRBJ2-7; maybe TRBD2 (5 bases). Per germline, CDR1 DFQATT and CDR2 SNEGSKA (reference sequence). The CDR3 is 13 amino acids. V shed 3 bases and J shed 4 bases, with 13 bases lying between them. CDR3 in amino acids: CSASPTRGYEQYF. Written as DNA, the CDR3 is TGCAGTGCTAGTCCCACCCGGGGATACGAGCAGTACTTC.

This clonotype was seen only a few times. The genes are TRBV18 and TRBJ2-4; 8 bases are shared with TRBD2. The germline CDR1 and CDR2 sequences are KGHSH and LQKENI. J gave up 2 bases and V 6 bases, and 3 bases lay outside the gene matches. This CDR3 spans 14 amino acids. CDR3 in DNA: TGTGCCAGCTCGTCGGGGGGGTCCAAAAACATTCAGTACTTC. Protein product: CASSSGGSKNIQYF.

This clonotype was counted at least ten times. The chain joins TRBV10-3 to TRBJ1-3; D gene unclear. This CDR3 spans 14 amino acids. Looked up from germline, CDR1 is ENHRY and CDR2 is SYGVKD. The V and J ends lost 6 bases and 2 bases respectively, with 11 bases between them. CDR3 protein: CAIRGLRAGNTIYF. Written as DNA, the CDR3 is TGTGCCATCAGAGGACTCAGAGCTGGAAACACCATATATTTT.

This clonotype was seen at least ten times. The chain employs TRBV21-1 and TRBJ1-5. TRBV21-1 is classified as a pseudogene. The CDR3 extends over 16 amino acids. This CDR3 reads CASSTLDTATYGPQHF. CDR3 nucleotides: TGTGCCAGCAGCACGCTCGATACAGCGACCTACGGGCCCCAGCATTTT.

This clonotype occurred many times. The chain is built from TRBV7-8 and TRBJ2-1; the D gene is possibly TRBD2 (5 bases). Germline CDR1 is SGHVS and CDR2 is FQNEAQ. This CDR3 is built from 16 residues. V was clipped by 2 bases and J by 1 base, with 12 bases between them. The CDR3 loop is CASSLSGIASYNEQFF. Written as DNA, the CDR3 is TGTGCCAGCAGCTTATCCGGGATAGCGTCCTACAATGAGCAGTTCTTC.

This clonotype was seen ten or more times. The chain is built from TRBV20-1 and TRBJ1-1; 10 bases match TRBD1. V gave up 6 bases and J gave up 5 bases; unmatched junction bases: 6. The germline V gene encodes CDR1 DFQATT and CDR2 SNEGSKA (reference sequence). The CDR3 consists of 13 residues. This CDR3 is CSAPGQGWTEAFF. DNA of the CDR3: TGCAGTGCCCCGGGACAGGGGTGGACTGAAGCTTTCTTT.

This clonotype was counted at least ten times. This rearrangement joins TRBV7-2 to TRBJ2-5, with D hard to call. Deletions cut 5 bases from V and 0 bases from J, with 13 bases between. The CDR3 totals 15 residues. Germline CDR1 reads SGHTA; CDR2 reads FQGNSA. The DNA for the CDR3 is TGTGCCAGCAGCCCCTGGCTACCCAACCAAGAGACCCAGTACTTC. Translating it yields CASSPWLPNQETQYF. Full variable domain (missing parts from reference TRBV7-2 and TRBJ2-5): GAGVSQSPSNKVTEKGKDVELRCDPISGHTALYWYRQSLGQGLEFLIYFQGNSAPDKSGLPSDRFSAERTGGSVSTLTIQRTQQEDSAVYLCASSPWLPNQETQYFGPGTRLLVL.

V and J are TRBV4-3 and TRBJ1-1; maybe TRBD1 (6 bases). The CDR3 extends over 14 amino acids. Germline assignment: CDR1 LGHNA and CDR2 YSLEER. Trimming took 4 bases from V and 3 from J, leaving 12 bases between them. CDR3 loop: CASSRGGGDTEAFF. CDR3 bases: TGCGCCAGCAGCCGAGGGGGGGGAGACACTGAAGCTTTCTTT.

This rearrangement joins TRBV9 to TRBJ2-7; D is possibly TRBD1 (5 bases). The germline V gene encodes CDR1 SGDLS and CDR2 YYNGEE. V lost 4 bases, J lost 0 bases, and 11 bases lay in between. The CDR3 is made up of 14 amino acids. The CDR3 nucleotides read TGTGCCAGCAGCAACGGACACCACTCCTACGAGCAGTACTTC. Translated: CASSNGHHSYEQYF.

Of note for this clonotype: With a much larger clone just one base away, this may be a read error. The chain links TRBV5-1 to TRBJ2-1; D may be TRBD2 (7 bases). The J call may be wrong; the DNA end is better matched by TRBJ2-7. This CDR3 is built from 13 residues. Germline V gives CDR1 SGHRS, CDR2 YFSETQ. In DNA, the CDR3 is TGCGCCAGCAGGGGGGGGCGCGGCAATGAGCAGTACTTC. Its translation is CASRGGRGNEQYF.

This clonotype was observed a few times. The chain couples TRBV7-9 to TRBJ1-2; the D gene is possibly TRBD1 (5 bases). V was clipped by 3 bases and J by 5 bases, with 16 bases between them. Germline loops: CDR1 SEHNR, CDR2 FQNEAQ (reference sequence). CDR3 size: 15 residues. The CDR3 DNA sequence: TGTGCCAGCAGCTTCGAGGCCGGTGGGGGGTATGGCTACACCTTC. This gives the protein CASSFEAGGGYGYTF.